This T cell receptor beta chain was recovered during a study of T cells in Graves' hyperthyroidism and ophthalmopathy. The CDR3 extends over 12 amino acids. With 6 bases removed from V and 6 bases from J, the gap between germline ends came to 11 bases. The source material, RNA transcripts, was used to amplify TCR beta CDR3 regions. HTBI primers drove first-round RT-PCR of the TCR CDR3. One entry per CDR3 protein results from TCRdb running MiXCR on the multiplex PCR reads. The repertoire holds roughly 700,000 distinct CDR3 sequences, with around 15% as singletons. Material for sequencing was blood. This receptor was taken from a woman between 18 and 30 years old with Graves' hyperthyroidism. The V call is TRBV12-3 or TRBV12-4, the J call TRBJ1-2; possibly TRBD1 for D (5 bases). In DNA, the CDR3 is TGTGCCAGCAGCGCAGGGAGGGATGGCTACACCTTC. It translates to CASSAGRDGYTF.